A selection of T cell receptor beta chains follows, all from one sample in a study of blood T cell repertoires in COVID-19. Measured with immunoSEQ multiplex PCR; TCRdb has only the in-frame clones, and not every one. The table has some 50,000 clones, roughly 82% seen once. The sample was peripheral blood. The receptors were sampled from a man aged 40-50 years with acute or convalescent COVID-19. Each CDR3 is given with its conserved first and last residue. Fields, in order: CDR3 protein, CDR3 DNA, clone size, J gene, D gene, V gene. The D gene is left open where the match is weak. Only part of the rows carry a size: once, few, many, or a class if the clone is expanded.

CASSLRQGNEDTIYF | TGTGCCAGCTCACTCCGACAGGGTAACGAGGACACCATATATTTT | NA | TRBJ1-3 | TRBD1 | TRBV18
CASRPDRERVKLFF | TGCGCCAGCAGACCTGACAGGGAACGTGTAAAACTGTTTTTT | NA | TRBJ1-4 | TRBD1 | TRBV5-1
CASSQGTYAGELFF | TGTGCCAGCAGCCAAGGGACATACGCCGGGGAGCTGTTTTTT | NA | TRBJ2-2 | NA | TRBV3-1/TRBV3-2
CASSVAAQSNQPQHF | TGTGCCAGCAGCGTAGCTGCACAGAGCAATCAGCCCCAGCATTTT | NA | TRBJ1-5 | NA | TRBV9
CAWSPASYEQYF | TGTGCCTGGAGTCCAGCGTCCTACGAGCAGTACTTC | NA | TRBJ2-7 | NA | TRBV30
CASSRGPANEKLFF | TGTGCCAGCAGCAGGGGACCAGCTAATGAAAAACTGTTTTTT | NA | TRBJ1-4 | NA | TRBV2
CASKQYNEQFF | TGTGCCAGCAAGCAATACAATGAGCAGTTCTTC | NA | TRBJ2-1 | NA | TRBV2
CSARSSYEQYF | TGCAGCGCAAGGAGCTCCTACGAGCAGTACTTC | NA | TRBJ2-7 | NA | TRBV29-1
CASSTTSGGSGRTDTQYF | TGTGCCAGCAGCACCACTAGCGGGGGATCAGGACGAACAGATACGCAGTATTTT | once | TRBJ2-3 | TRBD2 | TRBV7-3
CASRQDTSGGAYEQYF | TGCGCCAGCAGACAGGACACTAGCGGGGGGGCCTACGAGCAGTACTTC | NA | TRBJ2-7 | TRBD2 | TRBV5-1
CASSLASRGEQFF | TGTGCCAGCAGCTTAGCATCCCGGGGTGAGCAGTTCTTC | NA | TRBJ2-1 | NA | TRBV7-8
CASSASGSYNSPLHF | TGTGCCAGCAGCGCCAGTGGCTCCTATAATTCACCCCTCCACTTT | NA | TRBJ1-6 | NA | TRBV9
CASRSGGRGYTF | TGTGCCAGCAGGTCAGGGGGCAGAGGCTACACCTTC | NA | TRBJ1-2 | TRBD1 | TRBV27
CASSILAGMNEQYF | TGTGCCAGCAGCATACTAGCGGGGATGAACGAGCAGTACTTC | NA | TRBJ2-7 | TRBD2 | TRBV7-9
CASSIGGGLNSPLHF | TGTGCCAGCAGCATAGGGGGTGGGCTTAATTCACCCCTCCACTTT | NA | TRBJ1-6 | NA | TRBV7-3
CATSDRYSQGAQRTGELFF | TGTGCCACCAGTGATCGATACTCTCAGGGGGCGCAAAGGACCGGGGAGCTGTTTTTT | few | TRBJ2-2 | TRBD1 | TRBV24-1
CASRALRGGRGYGYTF | TGTGCCAGTAGAGCCCTTCGGGGGGGCAGGGGCTATGGCTACACCTTC | NA | TRBJ1-2 | NA | TRBV19
CASSSRGLDYGYTF | TGCGCCAGCAGCTCGAGGGGGCTGGACTATGGCTACACCTTC | NA | TRBJ1-2 | TRBD1 | TRBV5-1
CASSLGVLAGAQETQYF | TGCGCCAGCAGCTTGGGAGTGCTAGCGGGGGCCCAAGAGACCCAGTACTTC | NA | TRBJ2-5 | TRBD2 | TRBV5-1
CASSPGTGFSEQYF | TGTGCCAGCAGCCCCGGGACAGGGTTTTCCGAGCAGTACTTC | once | TRBJ2-7 | TRBD1 | TRBV7-2
CASTGQLNYGYTF | TGTGCCAGTACCGGACAGCTCAACTATGGCTACACCTTC | NA | TRBJ1-2 | NA | TRBV19
CASSPDRNYEQYF | TGTGCCAGCAGTCCCGACAGGAACTACGAGCAGTACTTC | NA | TRBJ2-7 | NA | TRBV28
CASSPEGTDEAFF | TGCGCCAGCAGCCCCGAGGGTACAGACGAAGCTTTCTTT | NA | TRBJ1-1 | NA | TRBV10-2
CASSPGQGAAENTEAFF | TGTGCCAGCAGCCCGGGACAGGGGGCGGCGGAAAACACTGAAGCTTTCTTT | NA | TRBJ1-1 | TRBD1 | TRBV5-8
CASSGGRGNGELFF | TGTGCCAGTAGTGGTGGTAGGGGGAACGGGGAGCTGTTTTTT | NA | TRBJ2-2 | NA | TRBV19
CASSLIPLQASNTEAFF | TGTGCCAGCAGTCTCATTCCCTTACAGGCCTCGAACACTGAAGCTTTCTTT | NA | TRBJ1-1 | NA | TRBV27
CASSPYGGQEYTGELFF | TGTGCCAGCAGTCCATATGGCGGACAGGAGTACACCGGGGAGCTGTTTTTT | NA | TRBJ2-2 | TRBD1 | TRBV6-6
CAWSLGQGLSEQYF | TGTGCCTGGAGTTTAGGACAGGGGCTGAGCGAGCAGTACTTC | NA | TRBJ2-7 | TRBD1 | TRBV30
CASSLVADYGYTF | TGCGCCAGCAGCTTGGTGGCTGACTATGGCTACACCTTC | NA | TRBJ1-2 | NA | TRBV5-1
CASSQPYTSGGAGDTQYF | TGCGCCAGCAGCCAGCCCTATACTAGCGGGGGGGCCGGAGATACGCAGTATTTT | NA | TRBJ2-3 | TRBD2 | TRBV4-1
CASSLSAGVNGYTF | TGTGCCAGCAGCTTAAGTGCGGGGGTGAATGGCTACACCTTC | NA | TRBJ1-2 | NA | TRBV7-9
CASSFQFSAAEAFF | TGTGCCAGCAGCTTCCAGTTCAGTGCCGCTGAAGCTTTCTTT | few | TRBJ1-1 | NA | TRBV7-2
CSVVGQTYEQYF | TGCAGCGTTGTTGGACAGACCTACGAGCAGTACTTC | NA | TRBJ2-7 | NA | TRBV29-1
CASSYRGLSNEKLFF | TGTGCCAGCAGTTACAGGGGGCTGTCTAATGAAAAACTGTTTTTT | few | TRBJ1-4 | TRBD1 | TRBV6-5
CASSVSRAGGRTDTQYF | TGTGCCAGCAGCGTATCTAGAGCGGGGGGGCGCACAGATACGCAGTATTTT | NA | TRBJ2-3 | TRBD2 | TRBV9
CAARGGEAGVYEQYF | TGTGCCGCCCGGGGGGGGGAGGCAGGAGTCTACGAGCAGTACTTC | once | TRBJ2-7 | TRBD2 | TRBV6-5
CASRTSPGTDTQYF | TGTGCCAGCAGGACTTCTCCGGGCACAGATACGCAGTATTTT | NA | TRBJ2-3 | NA | TRBV5-4
CASSRTGAFTDTQYF | TGTGCCAGCAGCCGAACAGGGGCGTTCACAGATACGCAGTATTTT | NA | TRBJ2-3 | TRBD1 | TRBV5-5
CASRRGIETQYF | TGTGCCAGCAGGAGGGGGATAGAGACCCAGTACTTC | NA | TRBJ2-5 | NA | TRBV6-5
CASSLLNFGGLFF | TGTGCCAGCAGCCTCCTAAATTTCGGTGGGCTGTTTTTT | NA | TRBJ2-2 | NA | TRBV13
CASSLDRDRSSPLHF | TGTGCCAGCAGCTTAGACAGGGATCGGAGTTCACCCCTCCACTTT | NA | TRBJ1-6 | NA | TRBV7-6
CASSLTATEYEQYF | TGCGCCAGCAGCTTGACAGCAACAGAATACGAGCAGTACTTC | NA | TRBJ2-7 | NA | TRBV5-1
CASNDRSSYNSPLHF | TGTGCCAGCAACGACAGGAGCTCCTATAATTCGCCCCTCCACTTT | NA | TRBJ1-6 | NA | TRBV6-6
CAWSVRGYYSNQPQHF | TGTGCCTGGAGTGTAAGGGGTTACTATAGCAATCAGCCCCAGCATTTT | NA | TRBJ1-5 | NA | TRBV30
CASSPLRSRDSYTDTQYF | TGTGCCAGCAGCCCGCTAAGAAGCCGGGACTCTTACACAGATACGCAGTATTTT | NA | TRBJ2-3 | NA | TRBV5-5
CAQRLAGGANVLTF | TGTGCTCAAAGGCTAGCGGGAGGGGCCAACGTCCTGACTTTC | NA | TRBJ2-6 | TRBD2 | TRBV30
CASSLQGPYGYTF | TGTGCCAGCAGTCTGCAGGGTCCTTATGGCTACACCTTC | NA | TRBJ1-2 | NA | TRBV28
CASSEQGFSGNTIYF | TGTGCCAGCAGTGAACAGGGCTTCTCTGGAAACACCATATATTTT | NA | TRBJ1-3 | NA | TRBV2
CASSVTGTGARSPLHF | TGTGCCAGCAGCGTTACCGGGACAGGGGCCCGATCACCCCTCCACTTT | NA | TRBJ1-6 | TRBD1 | TRBV2
CASSLTGPSYEQYF | TGCGCCAGCAGCTTAACAGGCCCATCCTACGAGCAGTACTTC | NA | TRBJ2-7 | NA | TRBV5-1
CASSQTGDYQPQHF | TGTGCCAGCAGTCAAACAGGGGACTATCAGCCCCAGCATTTT | NA | TRBJ1-5 | TRBD1 | TRBV2
CASTDRTYSNQPQHF | TGTGCCAGTACGGACAGGACCTATAGCAATCAGCCCCAGCATTTT | NA | TRBJ1-5 | TRBD1 | TRBV19